This T cell receptor beta chain was recorded in a study of cytomegalovirus exposure and HLA in healthy donors. Findings and limits, study-wide: Cytomegalovirus-associated status was assigned to some 180 TCR beta chains. In a later analysis, HLA-associated beta chains showed higher expansion and lower generation probabilities than comparable chains.

As to this clone: Its antigen is currently unknown.

Amplification used 60 Vbeta primers and 13 Jbeta primers. TCRdb keeps only in-frame clones here, not all; method: immunoSEQ multiplex PCR. The data hold over 150,000 clones, with less than 85% observed a single time. Germline CDR1 is MGHRA and CDR2 is YSYEKL. CDR3 length: 17 amino acids. With V trimmed by 2 bases and J by 9 bases, 10 bases remained unmatched. The receptor's source is a boy younger than 10 in good health and CMV-seronegative. The chain uses TRBV4-1 and TRBJ1-6; 10 bases agree with TRBD1. Sequencing was done on a sample of PBMCs. CDR3 nucleotide sequence: TGCGCCAGCAGCCAAATCATGGGACAGGGGATAGGTTCACCCCTCCACTTT. It is translated as CASSQIMGQGIGSPLHF.